The 15 T cell receptor beta chains in this list originate from one sample, sequenced in a study of response to subunit inactivated influenza vaccine. MiXCR, run by TCRdb on the RT-PCR reads, gives a single entry per CDR3 protein. This repertoire shows a few hundred thousand distinct CDR3 sequences, about 10% found once; its top ten account for 9.5% to 11%. The data also belong to a second study, concerning T cells expressing NK-cell markers. That paper notes: 5'RACE template switching with UMIs produced the TCR beta cDNA.

This sample comprised PBMCs from blood, obtained on the day of vaccination. The receptors were gathered from a man aged 45-65 years who received an inactivated influenza vaccine.

V is TRBV20-1 and J is TRBJ2-7; the match to TRBD1 covers 7 bases. Germline values: CDR1 DFQATT, CDR2 SNEGSKA (reference sequence). This CDR3 has 15 amino acids. With 3 bases clipped from V and 0 bases from J, the junction kept 8 bases outside the gene matches. The CDR3 DNA sequence: TGCAGTGCTAGGAGACAGGGTCGGAGCTCCTACGAGCAGTACTTC. Translated, it gives CSARRQGRSSYEQYF.

V is TRBV3-1 and J is TRBJ2-7, with D uncertain. Trimming pared 1 base from V and 6 bases from J, leaving 7 bases between. The CDR3 runs 12 residues. Germline-derived CDR1 and CDR2 are LGHDT and YNNKEL (reference sequence). CDR3 DNA sequence: TGTGCCAGCAGCCAAGGCCGAAGCGAGCAGTACTTC. Translating it yields CASSQGRSEQYF.

About this clonotype itself: A junction end diverges from the germline sequence, so it may reflect a read error. The rearrangement joins TRBV29-1 to TRBJ2-3; possibly TRBD2 for D (5 bases). The CDR3 length is 13 residues. Germline CDR1 is SQVTM and CDR2 is ANQGSEA. In DNA form, the CDR3 reads TGCAGCGTTGGAGGACTTGTTACAGATACGCAGTCTTTT. This codes for CSVGGLVTDTQSF.

This clonotype was counted a few times. This chain uses TRBV10-3 with TRBJ2-1, with 9 positions matching TRBD2. Germline assignment: CDR1 ENHRY and CDR2 SYGVKD. V gave up 6 bases and J gave up 5 bases; unmatched junction bases: 8. CDR3 size: 15 residues. The CDR3 DNA reads as TGTGCCATCAGACAACTAGCGGGTGAGAACAATGAGCAGTTCTTC. It codes for CAIRQLAGENNEQFF.

The CDR3 sequence is CSARVGGSTYNEQFF. DNA for the CDR3: TGCAGTGCCCGAGTGGGCGGGAGTACTTACAATGAGCAGTTCTTC. V usage is TRBV20-1 and J usage is TRBJ2-1, with 7 positions matching TRBD2. Looked up from germline, CDR1 is DFQATT and CDR2 is SNEGSKA (reference sequence). This CDR3 has 15 residues. The V gene end was trimmed by 6 bases and the J gene end by 4 bases; junction bases not matched to a gene: 12.

This clonotype was picked up many times. V is TRBV10-3 and J is TRBJ1-2; 8 bases line up with TRBD1. The CDR3 has 15 amino acids. The junction had 9 bases not matched to a gene; V was cut back by 4 bases and J by 5 bases. Germline assignment: CDR1 ENHRY and CDR2 SYGVKD. The CDR3 region is CAISVGTGKPYGYTF. The CDR3 DNA sequence: TGTGCCATCAGTGTTGGGACAGGAAAACCTTATGGCTACACCTTC.

The table lists this clonotype with many counts. The chain carries TRBV12-3 or TRBV12-4 and TRBJ1-5; D might be TRBD1 (5 bases). The CDR3 runs to 15 residues. The V end was cut by 5 bases, the J end by 4 bases, with 15 bases between. CDR3 nucleotide sequence: TGTGCCAGCAGTACCCCCAGAGCAGGGAATCAGCCCCAGCATTTT. This gives the protein CASSTPRAGNQPQHF.

This clonotype has more than one count but fewer than ten. V usage is TRBV12-3 or TRBV12-4 and J usage is TRBJ2-3, with D perhaps TRBD1 or TRBD2 (5 bases each). The germline V and J ends were trimmed by 1 base and 5 bases, with 10 bases remaining between them. This CDR3 spans 14 amino acids. Here the CDR3 DNA reads TGTGCCAGCAGTTTAGGAGGGGTCCAAGATACGCAGTATTTT. It specifies CASSLGGVQDTQYF.

The genes are TRBV12-3 or TRBV12-4 and TRBJ2-7, with TRBD1 as a possible D gene (5 bases). CDR3 size: 13 residues. V was shortened by 7 bases and J by 1 base, with 11 bases between the two germline ends. The CDR3 sequence: CASTRAGSYEQYF. The CDR3 nucleotides are TGTGCCAGCACTAGGGCAGGGTCCTACGAGCAGTACTTC.

DNA for the CDR3: TGTGCCGCAAACAACCCGGCTAGCGGAACTAGCACAGATACGCAGTATTTT. Translated: CAANNPASGTSTDTQYF. The rearrangement links TRBV6-2 or TRBV6-3 to TRBJ2-3; 7 bases are shared with TRBD2. The junction had 17 bases not matched to a gene; V was cut back by 11 bases and J by 0 bases. The germline CDR1 and CDR2 sequences are MNHEY and SVGEGT. This CDR3 spans 17 amino acids.

This chain links TRBV4-1 with TRBJ2-2, with unresolved D. V lost 3 bases and J 4 bases, leaving 6 bases between the germline ends. The CDR3 is 13 residues long. Germline loops: CDR1 MGHRA, CDR2 YSYEKL. The CDR3 loop is CASSQTLTGELFF. The CDR3 DNA reads TGCGCCAGCAGCCAGACCCTCACCGGGGAGCTGTTTTTT.

This clonotype occurred many times. The V and J genes are TRBV20-1 and TRBJ2-7; the D gene could be TRBD1 or TRBD2 (5 bases each). V was clipped by 3 bases and J by 4 bases, with 7 bases between them. CDR3 length: 11 amino acids. From germline, CDR1 is DFQATT and CDR2 SNEGSKA (reference sequence). The CDR3 is CSARWGYEQYF. The CDR3, as DNA: TGCAGTGCTAGGTGGGGGTACGAGCAGTACTTC.

V is TRBV21-1 and J is TRBJ2-7; the table gives TRBD2 as D, unverified against the DNA. TRBV21-1 is reported as a pseudogene. The CDR3 loop spans 15 amino acids. The CDR3 loop reads CASSKGLAGDYEQYF. Here the CDR3 DNA reads TGTGCCAGCAGCAAAGGGCTAGCGGGAGACTACGAGCAGTACTTC.

In its sample, this clonotype was seen a few times. This chain joins TRBV7-8 and TRBJ2-5; 7 bases are a match to TRBD2. The V and J ends lost 2 bases and 5 bases, in that order; junction bases with no gene match: 5. The germline CDR1 and CDR2 sequences are SGHVS and FQNEAQ. There are 14 residues in the CDR3. The CDR3: CASSLFEGGETQYF. CDR3 DNA sequence: TGTGCCAGCAGCTTATTTGAGGGAGGGGAGACCCAGTACTTC.

This clonotype appeared a few times. This chain connects TRBV20-1 to TRBJ2-3; 14 nucleotides match TRBD2. CDR3 length: 16 amino acids. J gave up 1 base and V 1 base, and 1 base lay outside the gene matches. Germline CDR1 reads DFQATT; CDR2 reads SNEGSKA (reference sequence). This CDR3 reads CSARGTSGGRTDTQYF. DNA for the CDR3: TGCAGTGCTAGAGGGACTAGCGGGGGGCGCACAGATACGCAGTATTTT.